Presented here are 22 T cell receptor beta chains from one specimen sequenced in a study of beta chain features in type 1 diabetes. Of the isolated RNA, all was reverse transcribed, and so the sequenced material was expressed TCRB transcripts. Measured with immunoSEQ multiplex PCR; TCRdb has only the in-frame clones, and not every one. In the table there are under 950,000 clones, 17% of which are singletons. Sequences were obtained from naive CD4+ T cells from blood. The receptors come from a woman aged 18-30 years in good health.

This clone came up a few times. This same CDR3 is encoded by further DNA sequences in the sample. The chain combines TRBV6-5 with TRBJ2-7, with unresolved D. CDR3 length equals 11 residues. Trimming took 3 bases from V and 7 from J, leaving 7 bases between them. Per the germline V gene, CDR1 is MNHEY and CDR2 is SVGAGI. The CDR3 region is CASSYGPEQYF. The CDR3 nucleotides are TGTGCCAGCAGTTATGGGCCTGAGCAGTACTTC.

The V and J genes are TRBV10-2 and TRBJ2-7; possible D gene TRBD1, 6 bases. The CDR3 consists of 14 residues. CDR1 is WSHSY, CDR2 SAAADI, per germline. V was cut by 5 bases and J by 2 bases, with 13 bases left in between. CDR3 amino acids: CASSKLRQAYEQYF. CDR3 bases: TGCGCCAGCAGTAAGCTCCGACAGGCCTACGAGCAGTACTTC.

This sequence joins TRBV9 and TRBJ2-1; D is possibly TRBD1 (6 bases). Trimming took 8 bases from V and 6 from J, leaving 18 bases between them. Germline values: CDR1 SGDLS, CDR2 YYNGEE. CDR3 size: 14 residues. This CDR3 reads CARKGVYWSNEQFF. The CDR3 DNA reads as TGTGCCAGGAAGGGGGTGTATTGGAGCAATGAGCAGTTCTTC.

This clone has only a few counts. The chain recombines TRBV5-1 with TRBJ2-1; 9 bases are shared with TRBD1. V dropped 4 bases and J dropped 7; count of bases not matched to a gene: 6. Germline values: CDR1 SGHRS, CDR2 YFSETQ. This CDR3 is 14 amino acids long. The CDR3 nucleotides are TGCGCCAGCAGCACAGGACAGGGGAAGAATGAGCAGTTCTTC. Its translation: CASSTGQGKNEQFF. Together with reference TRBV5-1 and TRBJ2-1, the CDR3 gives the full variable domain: KAGVTQTPRYLIKTRGQQVTLSCSPISGHRSVSWYQQTPGQGLQFLFEYFSETQRNKGNFPGRFSGRQFSNSRSEMNVSTLELGDSALYLCASSTGQGKNEQFFGPGTRLTVL.

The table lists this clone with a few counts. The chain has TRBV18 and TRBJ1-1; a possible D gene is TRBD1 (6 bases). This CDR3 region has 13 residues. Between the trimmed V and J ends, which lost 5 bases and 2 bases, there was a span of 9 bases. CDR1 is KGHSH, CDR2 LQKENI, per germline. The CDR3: CASSVDSNTEAFF. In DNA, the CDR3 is TGTGCCAGCTCAGTGGACAGCAACACTGAAGCTTTCTTT.

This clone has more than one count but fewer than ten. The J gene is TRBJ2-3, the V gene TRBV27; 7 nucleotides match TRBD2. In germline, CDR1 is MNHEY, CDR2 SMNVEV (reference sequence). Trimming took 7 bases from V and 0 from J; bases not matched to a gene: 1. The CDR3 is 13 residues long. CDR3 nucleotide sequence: TGTGCCAGCAAGCGGGGAAGCACAGATACGCAGTATTTT. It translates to CASKRGSTDTQYF.

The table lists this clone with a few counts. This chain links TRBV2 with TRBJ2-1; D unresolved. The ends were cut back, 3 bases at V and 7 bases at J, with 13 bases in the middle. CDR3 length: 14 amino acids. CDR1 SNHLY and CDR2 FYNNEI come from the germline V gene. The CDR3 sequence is CASSDGTTTNEQFF. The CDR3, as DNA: TGTGCCAGCAGTGACGGTACGACCACGAATGAGCAGTTCTTC.

CDR3 sequence reads: CATSGTLSLPRTEAFF. DNA for the CDR3: TGTGCCACGTCCGGGACCCTAAGCCTCCCTCGGACTGAAGCTTTCTTT. The chain links TRBV15 to TRBJ1-1, with a tentative D call TRBD1 (5 bases). CDR3 size: 16 residues. The germline V gene encodes CDR1 LNHNV and CDR2 YYDKDF (reference sequence). The V and J ends lost 9 bases and 5 bases respectively, with 25 bases between them.

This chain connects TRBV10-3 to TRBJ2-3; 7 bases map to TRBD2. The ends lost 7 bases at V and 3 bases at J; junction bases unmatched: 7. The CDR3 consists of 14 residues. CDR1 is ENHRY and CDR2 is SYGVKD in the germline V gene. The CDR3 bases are TGTGCCATCACCGCGCGGGAGTCAACAGATACGCAGTATTTT. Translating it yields CAITARESTDTQYF.

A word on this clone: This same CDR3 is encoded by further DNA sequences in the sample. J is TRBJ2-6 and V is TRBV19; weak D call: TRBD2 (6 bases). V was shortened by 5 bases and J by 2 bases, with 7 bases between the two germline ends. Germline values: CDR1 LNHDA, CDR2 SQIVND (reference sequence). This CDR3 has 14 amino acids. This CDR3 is CASSWGAGANVLTF. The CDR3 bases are TGTGCCAGTAGTTGGGGGGCTGGGGCCAACGTCCTGACTTTC.

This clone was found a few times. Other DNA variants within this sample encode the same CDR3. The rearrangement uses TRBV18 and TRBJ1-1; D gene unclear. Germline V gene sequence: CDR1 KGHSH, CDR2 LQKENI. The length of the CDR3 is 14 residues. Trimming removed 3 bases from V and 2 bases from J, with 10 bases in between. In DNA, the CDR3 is TGTGCCAGCTCACCGAGGACGGGTAACACTGAAGCTTTCTTT. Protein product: CASSPRTGNTEAFF.

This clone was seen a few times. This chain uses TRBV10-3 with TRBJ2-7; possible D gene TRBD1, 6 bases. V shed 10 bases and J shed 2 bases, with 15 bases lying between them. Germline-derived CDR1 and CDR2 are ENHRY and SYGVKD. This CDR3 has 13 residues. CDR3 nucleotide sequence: TGTGCCACCCTGGGGACAAGAGCCTACGAGCAGTACTTC. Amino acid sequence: CATLGTRAYEQYF.

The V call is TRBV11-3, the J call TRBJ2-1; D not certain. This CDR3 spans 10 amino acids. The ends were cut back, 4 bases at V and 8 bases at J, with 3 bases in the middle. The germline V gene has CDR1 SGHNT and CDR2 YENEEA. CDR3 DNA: TGTGCCAGCAGCTCGGATGAGCAGTTCTTC. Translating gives CASSSDEQFF.

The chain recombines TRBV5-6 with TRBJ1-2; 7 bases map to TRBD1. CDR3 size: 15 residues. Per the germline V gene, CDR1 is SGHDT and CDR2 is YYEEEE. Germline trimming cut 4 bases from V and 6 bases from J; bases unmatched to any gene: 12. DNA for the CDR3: TGTGCCAGCAGCAACAGGGGAACGGGGTATGATGGCTACACCTTC. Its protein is CASSNRGTGYDGYTF.

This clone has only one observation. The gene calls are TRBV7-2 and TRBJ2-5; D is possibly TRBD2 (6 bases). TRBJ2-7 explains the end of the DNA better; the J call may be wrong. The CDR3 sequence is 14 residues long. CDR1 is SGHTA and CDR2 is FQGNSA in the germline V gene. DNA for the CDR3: TGTGCCAGCAGCTTAGTGGCCGGGACTCACGAGCAGTACTTC. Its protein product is CASSLVAGTHEQYF.

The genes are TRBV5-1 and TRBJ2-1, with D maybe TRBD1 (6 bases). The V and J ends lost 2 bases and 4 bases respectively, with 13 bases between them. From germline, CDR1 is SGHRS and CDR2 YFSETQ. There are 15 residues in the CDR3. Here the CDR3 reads CASSLTDRKYNEQFF. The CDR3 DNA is TGCGCCAGCAGCTTAACGGACAGAAAATACAATGAGCAGTTCTTC.

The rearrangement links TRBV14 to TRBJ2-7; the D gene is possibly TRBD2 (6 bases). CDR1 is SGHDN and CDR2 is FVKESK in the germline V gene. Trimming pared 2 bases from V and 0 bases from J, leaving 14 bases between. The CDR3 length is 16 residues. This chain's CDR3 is CASSQMGHGSSYEQYF. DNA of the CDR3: TGTGCCAGCAGCCAAATGGGGCACGGGAGCTCCTACGAGCAGTACTTC.

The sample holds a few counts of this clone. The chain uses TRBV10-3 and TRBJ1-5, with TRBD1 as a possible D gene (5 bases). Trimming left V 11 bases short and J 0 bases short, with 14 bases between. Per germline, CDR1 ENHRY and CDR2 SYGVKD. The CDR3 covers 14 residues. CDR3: CASQDSYSNQPQHF. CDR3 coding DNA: TGTGCCTCCCAAGACAGCTATAGCAATCAGCCCCAGCATTTT.

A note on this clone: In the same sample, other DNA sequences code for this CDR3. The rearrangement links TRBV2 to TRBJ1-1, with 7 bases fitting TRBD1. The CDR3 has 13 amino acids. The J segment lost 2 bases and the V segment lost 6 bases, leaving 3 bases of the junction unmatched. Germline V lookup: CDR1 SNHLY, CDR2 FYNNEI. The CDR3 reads CASSRDSNTEAFF. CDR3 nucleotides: TGTGCCAGCAGCAGGGACAGCAACACTGAAGCTTTCTTT.

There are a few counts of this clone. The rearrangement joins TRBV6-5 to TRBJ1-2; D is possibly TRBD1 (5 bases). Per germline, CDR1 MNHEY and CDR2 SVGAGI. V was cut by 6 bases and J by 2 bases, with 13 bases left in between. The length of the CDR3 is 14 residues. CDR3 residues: CASRRNEGNYGYTF. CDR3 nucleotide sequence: TGTGCCAGCAGGAGAAATGAGGGGAACTATGGCTACACCTTC.

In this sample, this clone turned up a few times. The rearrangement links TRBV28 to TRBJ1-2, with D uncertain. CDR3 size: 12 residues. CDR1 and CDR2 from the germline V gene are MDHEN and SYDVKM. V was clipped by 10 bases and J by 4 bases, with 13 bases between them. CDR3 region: CATGWVAYGYTF. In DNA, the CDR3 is TGTGCCACCGGTTGGGTCGCCTATGGCTACACCTTC.

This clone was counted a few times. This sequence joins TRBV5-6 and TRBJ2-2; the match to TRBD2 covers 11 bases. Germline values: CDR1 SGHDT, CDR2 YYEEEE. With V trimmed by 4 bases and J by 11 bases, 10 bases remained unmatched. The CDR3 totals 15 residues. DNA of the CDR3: TGTGCCAGCAGCCAACTAGCGGGAGCCTACGCCGAGCTGTTTTTT. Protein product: CASSQLAGAYAELFF.